What follows are 23 T cell receptor beta chains derived from one specimen sequenced in a study of cytomegalovirus exposure and HLA in healthy donors. 13 Jbeta primers and 60 Vbeta primers were used for the PCR. Method: immunoSEQ multiplex PCR; TCRdb's copy keeps in-frame clones and lacks some. The sample yields about 180,000 clones, 77% seen once. The sequencing input was PBMCs. The receptors shown here come from an older woman in good health and CMV-seropositive.

A few counts support this clone. This rearrangement joins TRBV6-5 to TRBJ2-7, with 7 bases matching TRBD2. J was trimmed by 5 bases and V by 1 base; bases with no gene match: 2. This CDR3 comprises 13 residues. Germline CDR1 is MNHEY and CDR2 is SVGAGI. The CDR3 protein is CASSYLRGNEQYF. CDR3 sequence (DNA): TGTGCCAGCAGTTACTTGCGGGGGAACGAGCAGTACTTC.

The CDR3 loop is CAWNLNREGETQYF. In nucleotides, the CDR3 is TGTGCCTGGAACCTCAACAGGGAGGGGGAGACCCAGTACTTC. The chain uses TRBV30 and TRBJ2-5; possibly TRBD2 for D (7 bases). This CDR3 spans 14 amino acids. Germline CDR1 and CDR2: GTSNPN and SVGIG (reference sequence). V shed 4 bases and J shed 5 bases, with 17 bases lying between them.

This clone was seen a few times. The rearrangement joins TRBV4-1 to TRBJ2-1, with a weak D call TRBD2 (6 bases). Germline assignment: CDR1 MGHRA and CDR2 YSYEKL. This CDR3 is 15 amino acids long. Trimming cost V 4 bases and J 6 bases, with 16 bases left between them. CDR3 amino acids: CASSPRASEVNEQFF. For the CDR3, the DNA is TGCGCCAGCAGCCCAAGGGCTAGCGAGGTCAATGAGCAGTTCTTC.

The chain uses TRBV27 and TRBJ1-6; tentatively, D is TRBD1 (6 bases). Germline CDR1 reads MNHEY; CDR2 reads SMNVEV (reference sequence). This CDR3 has 14 residues. Deletions cut 7 bases from V and 10 bases from J, with 17 bases between. The CDR3: CASTSRGRGSPLHF. CDR3 bases: TGTGCCAGCACCTCGAGGGGGAGGGGATCACCCCTCCACTTT.

The chain uses TRBV27 and TRBJ1-5; TRBD1 matches at 8 bases. The CDR3 has 14 residues. Germline lookup yields CDR1 MNHEY and CDR2 SMNVEV (reference sequence). After removal of 5 bases from V and 6 bases from J, the junction contained 6 bases not matched to a gene. The CDR3 here is CASSPGQGGQPQHF. The CDR3 nucleotides are TGTGCCAGCAGTCCCGGACAGGGTGGTCAGCCCCAGCATTTT.

The V call is TRBV6-1, the J call TRBJ2-5, with 10 bases fitting TRBD1. V was pared by 7 bases and J by 5 bases, with 7 bases of the junction left unmatched. The germline V gene has CDR1 MNHNS and CDR2 SASEGT. CDR3 length: 14 residues. The CDR3 sequence: CASNVGQGGETQYF. In DNA, the CDR3 is TGTGCCAGCAATGTCGGACAGGGGGGCGAGACCCAGTACTTC.

The chain couples TRBV27 to TRBJ2-7; 12 bases match TRBD1. J lost 4 bases, V lost 7 bases, and 5 bases had no gene match. Germline V gene lookup returns CDR1 MNHEY and CDR2 SMNVEV (reference sequence). The CDR3 length is 14 residues. The CDR3 region has the DNA TGTGCCAGCACCCGGGGACAGGGGGCGTACGAGCAGTACTTC. It specifies CASTRGQGAYEQYF.

The chain employs TRBV7-9 and TRBJ1-1, with a possible D match to TRBD1 (5 bases). Trimming left V 7 bases short and J 4 bases short, with 19 bases between. Germline V gene data show CDR1 as SEHNR and CDR2 as FQNEAQ (reference sequence). This CDR3 contains 15 residues. For the CDR3, the DNA is TGTGCCAGCACCCCGTACCTAGACAGCGCCACTGAAGCTTTCTTT. Residues: CASTPYLDSATEAFF. The variable domain in full, completed from reference TRBV7-9 and TRBJ1-1, reads DTGVSQNPRHKITKRGQNVTFRCDPISEHNRLYWYRQTLGQGPEFLTYFQNEAQLEKSRLLSDRFSAERPKGSFSTLEIQRTEQGDSAMYLCASTPYLDSATEAFFGQGTRLTVV.

On this clone itself: The same CDR3 is also encoded by other DNA sequences in this sample. The chain combines TRBV28 with TRBJ2-1; D is unresolved. This CDR3 region has 11 residues. Trimming cost V 2 bases and J 9 bases, with 5 bases left between them. The germline gives CDR1 MDHEN, CDR2 SYDVKM. CDR3 sequence: CASSLVGEQFF. DNA of the CDR3: TGTGCCAGCAGTTTAGTCGGTGAGCAGTTCTTC.

This clone occurred a few times. The genes are TRBV11-2 and TRBJ1-2, with 10 bases aligning to TRBD1. The CDR3 spans 15 residues. With 4 bases clipped from V and 8 bases from J, the junction kept 10 bases outside the gene matches. Germline V gene data show CDR1 as SGHAT and CDR2 as FQNNGV. DNA of the CDR3: TGTGCCAGCAGCTATCCGGGACAGGGGATGGACGGCTACACCTTC. As protein: CASSYPGQGMDGYTF.

This clone occurred once. Different DNA sequences within this sample yield the same CDR3. The V gene is TRBV30, the J gene TRBJ2-1, with 12 bases aligning to TRBD2. The V gene end was trimmed by 2 bases and the J gene end by 4 bases; junction bases not matched to a gene: 3. This CDR3 is built from 15 residues. Germline lookup yields CDR1 GTSNPN and CDR2 SVGIG (reference sequence). For the CDR3, the DNA is TGTGCCTGGAGTCCACTAGCGGGGGGTTACAATGAGCAGTTCTTC. Translated: CAWSPLAGGYNEQFF.

V gene TRBV28 combines with J gene TRBJ1-2, with 8 bases that match TRBD1. The ends lost 5 bases at V and 4 bases at J; junction bases unmatched: 9. CDR1 MDHEN and CDR2 SYDVKM come from the germline V gene. The CDR3 sequence is 15 residues long. The CDR3 region has the DNA TGTGCCAGCAGTGCCTCAGGGGGCGCCGGCTATGGCTACACCTTC. This encodes CASSASGGAGYGYTF.

Concerning this clone: One junction end does not reproduce the germline sequence, and a read error may be involved. Distinct nucleotide sequences in the sample also encode this CDR3. The chain links TRBV19 to TRBJ2-2; 8 bases are a match to TRBD1. The CDR3 length is 14 residues. The germline V gene has CDR1 LNHDA and CDR2 SQIVND (reference sequence). The CDR3 is CARFDRGGTGELFF. CDR3 nucleotide sequence: TGCGCCAGATTCGACAGGGGAGGCACCGGGGAGCTGTTTTTT.

DNA for the CDR3: TGCGCCAGCAGCCCCCCTGCCCGGTCGAGACTAGCGGGCTACAATGAGCAGTTCTTC. Translated: CASSPPARSRLAGYNEQFF. The rearrangement links TRBV4-1 to TRBJ2-1; TRBD2 matches at 10 bases. CDR1 MGHRA and CDR2 YSYEKL come from the germline V gene. There are 19 residues in the CDR3. Trimming cost V 4 bases and J 3 bases; bases outside gene matches: 15.

The chain is built from TRBV7-9 and TRBJ2-1; TRBD2 agrees at 7 bases. Germline V CDR1 and CDR2: SEHNR, FQNEAQ (reference sequence). J was trimmed by 3 bases and V by 2 bases; bases with no gene match: 7. This CDR3 has 16 residues. CDR3 loop: CASSLRASGNYNEQFF. DNA of the CDR3: TGTGCCAGCAGCTTAAGGGCTAGCGGAAACTACAATGAGCAGTTCTTC.

This clone turned up a few times. The chain recombines TRBV4-3 with TRBJ1-4; the match to TRBD1 covers 9 bases. The CDR3 is 19 amino acids. With V trimmed by 1 base and J by 4 bases, 13 bases remained unmatched. Germline V gives CDR1 LGHNA, CDR2 YSLEER. CDR3 loop: CASSQGGPGQGKYNEKLFF. Here the CDR3 DNA reads TGCGCCAGCAGCCAAGGGGGACCGGGACAGGGAAAATATAATGAAAAACTGTTTTTT.

The gene calls are TRBV7-8 and TRBJ1-3; D might be TRBD1 (5 bases). V lost 0 bases and J 2 bases, leaving 11 bases between the germline ends. The CDR3 loop spans 16 amino acids. CDR1 SGHVS and CDR2 FQNEAQ come from the germline V gene. In DNA, the CDR3 is TGTGCCAGCAGCTTAGCCCTTCGGACAACTGGAAACACCATATATTTT. The encoded protein is CASSLALRTTGNTIYF. The full variable domain, in which reference TRBV7-8 and TRBJ1-3 provide the parts outside the CDR3, is GAGVSQSPRYKVAKRGQDVALRCDPISGHVSLFWYQQALGQGPEFLTYFQNEAQLDKSGLPSDRFFAERPEGSVSTLKIQRTQQEDSAVYLCASSLALRTTGNTIYFGEGSWLTVV.

About this clone: This specimen includes other DNA sequences encoding the same CDR3. The V gene is TRBV28, the J gene TRBJ1-1; TRBD1 matches at 7 bases. From germline, CDR1 is MDHEN and CDR2 SYDVKM. With 7 bases clipped from V and 8 bases from J, the junction kept 10 bases outside the gene matches. The CDR3 has 13 amino acids. Written as DNA, the CDR3 is TGTGCCAGCAACCACTTACAGGGGACCGAAGCTTTCTTT. The encoded protein is CASNHLQGTEAFF.

This clone was observed a single time. This chain joins TRBV28 and TRBJ2-1, with D hard to call. V dropped 6 bases and J dropped 7 bases, with 16 bases sitting between them. Germline V CDR1 and CDR2: MDHEN, SYDVKM. The CDR3 is made up of 14 amino acids. In DNA form, the CDR3 reads TGTGCCAGCAGCCGCCTCGGAGCGAGGAATGAGCAGTTCTTC. Translating it yields CASSRLGARNEQFF.

The chain couples TRBV5-5 to TRBJ1-2, with 8 bases fitting TRBD1. This CDR3 has 13 residues. V shed 4 bases and J 7 bases; nucleotides not matched to a gene: 6. The germline V gene encodes CDR1 SGHKS and CDR2 YYEKEE (reference sequence). The CDR3 here is CASSPWQGAGYTF. Written as DNA, the CDR3 is TGTGCCAGCAGCCCTTGGCAGGGGGCTGGCTACACCTTC.

The J gene is TRBJ1-1, the V gene TRBV4-1; no reliable D call. The CDR3 loop spans 16 amino acids. The germline V gene has CDR1 MGHRA and CDR2 YSYEKL. The V and J ends lost 6 bases and 1 base respectively, with 18 bases between them. The DNA for the CDR3 is TGCGCCAGCAGGGAGACTAACCGGGGAGAGAACACTGAAGCTTTCTTT. It is translated as CASRETNRGENTEAFF.

This sequence joins TRBV19 and TRBJ1-2, with D perhaps matching TRBD1 (6 bases). With 6 bases removed from V and 1 base from J, the gap between germline ends came to 12 bases. CDR3 length: 14 amino acids. Germline V gene sequence: CDR1 LNHDA, CDR2 SQIVND (reference sequence). CDR3 residues: CASSGTTHNYGYTF. CDR3 nucleotide sequence: TGTGCCAGTAGCGGGACAACCCATAACTATGGCTACACCTTC.

CDR3 protein: CSVELGGETQYF. The DNA for the CDR3 is TGCAGCGTTGAGTTGGGGGGGGAGACCCAGTACTTC. The chain combines TRBV29-1 with TRBJ2-5, with 7 bases identical to TRBD2. CDR3 length: 12 residues. Germline V gene data show CDR1 as SQVTM and CDR2 as ANQGSEA. The V gene end was trimmed by 3 bases and the J gene end by 5 bases; junction bases not matched to a gene: 3.